This T cell receptor beta chain was recorded in a study of T cells expressing NK-cell markers. The germline V gene encodes CDR1 DFQATT and CDR2 SNEGSKA (reference sequence). This CDR3 spans 12 amino acids. UMIs were included in TCR beta cDNA generated by 5'RACE template switching. After re-calling the 5' RACE reads, TCRdb lists one entry per CDR3 protein, DNA absent. In all, the sample yields over 250,000 distinct CDR3 sequences. This clonotype was obtained from a woman aged 18 to 75 in good health. The chain has TRBV20-1 and TRBJ2-1; TCRdb selects TRBD1, and the lack of DNA leaves this call unchecked. The sample was blood T cells: a sorted CD56 or NKG2C T cell subset, CD4+ or CD8+ T cells, or bulk PBMC T cells (not recorded which). CDR3 loop: CSALSWGSGQFF.